These 17 T cell receptor beta chains share one sample of origin, sequenced in a study of response to subunit inactivated influenza vaccine. Via MiXCR, TCRdb re-called the RT-PCR reads, giving one row per CDR3 protein. The sample consists of roughly 500,000 distinct CDR3 sequences, around 25% of them appearing once. The same sample was also studied in work on T cells expressing NK-cell markers. From that paper: With UMIs, 5'RACE template switching was used to make TCR beta cDNA.

This specimen was CD4+ T cells sorted from PBMCs, taken about 13 days after vaccination. Source of these receptors: a man between 45 and 60 years old who received an inactivated influenza vaccine.

The gene calls are TRBV12-3 or TRBV12-4 and TRBJ2-7, with TRBD2 matching over 9 bases. The CDR3 is 15 residues long. Trimming removed 3 bases from V and 7 bases from J; junction bases left unmatched: 10. CDR3 in DNA: TGTGCCAGCAGTTTTGTGGCGGGAGGGTTGGGGGAGCAGTACTTC. Encoded protein: CASSFVAGGLGEQYF.

In this sample, this clonotype turned up many times. The V call is TRBV3-1, the J call TRBJ1-2; a weak D match, TRBD1 (5 bases). The CDR3 is 15 residues long. From germline, CDR1 is LGHDT and CDR2 YNNKEL (reference sequence). The V gene lost 3 bases and the J gene lost 4 bases, with 15 bases spanning the gap. CDR3 bases: TGTGCCAGCAGCCATTCCGTGATCAGGGCCTATGGCTACACCTTC. Its protein product is CASSHSVIRAYGYTF.

This chain connects TRBV4-1 to TRBJ2-7; a weak D match, TRBD1 (5 bases). V lost 1 base, J lost 6 bases, and 7 bases lay in between. The V gene's germline CDR1 is MGHRA and CDR2 YSYEKL. The CDR3 runs to 12 residues. CDR3 amino acids: CASSQVTGEQYF. CDR3 in DNA: TGCGCCAGCAGCCAAGTAACAGGCGAGCAGTACTTC.

The gene calls are TRBV20-1 and TRBJ2-5, with 12 bases that match TRBD2. Germline-derived CDR1 and CDR2 are DFQATT and SNEGSKA (reference sequence). The ends lost 0 bases at V and 5 bases at J; junction bases unmatched: 16. This CDR3 has 19 amino acids. CDR3 region: CSARDRRLAGEPKGETQYF. The CDR3 DNA sequence: TGCAGTGCTAGAGATCGAAGACTAGCGGGAGAACCAAAGGGGGAGACCCAGTACTTC.

This chain links TRBV5-1 with TRBJ2-1, with a tentative D call TRBD2 (6 bases). Trimming removed 0 bases at V and 8 bases at J, with 9 bases between. CDR1 and CDR2 (germline): SGHRS, YFSETQ. This CDR3 comprises 13 residues. The CDR3 protein is CASSLGTGDEQFF. CDR3 DNA sequence: TGCGCCAGCAGCTTGGGGACGGGAGATGAGCAGTTCTTC.

This clonotype was recorded a few times. CDR3 protein: CSVEEQQGGYGYTF. The CDR3 DNA sequence: TGCAGCGTTGAAGAGCAGCAGGGGGGCTATGGCTACACCTTC. The rearrangement links TRBV29-1 to TRBJ1-2; 7 bases are shared with TRBD1. This CDR3 comprises 14 residues. Germline CDR1 reads SQVTM; CDR2 reads ANQGSEA. J gave up 4 bases and V 0 bases, and 5 bases lay outside the gene matches.

Only a few counts were recorded for this clonotype. V is TRBV10-3 and J is TRBJ2-3, with D perhaps matching TRBD2 (6 bases). In germline, CDR1 is ENHRY, CDR2 SYGVKD. The CDR3 is 15 residues long. V was trimmed by 3 bases and J by 0 bases, leaving 10 bases between them. The CDR3, as DNA: TGTGCCATCAGTGATCGCGGGGCTAGCACAGATACGCAGTATTTT. Amino acids: CAISDRGASTDTQYF.

This clonotype was detected only a few times. J is TRBJ1-1 and V is TRBV29-1; D unresolved. In germline, CDR1 is SQVTM, CDR2 ANQGSEA. This CDR3 contains 15 residues. The V end lost 0 bases, the J end lost 2 bases, and 13 bases lay between the germline ends. The DNA for the CDR3 is TGCAGCGTTGAAGATAATTCGAGGGCAAACACTGAAGCTTTCTTT. This translates into CSVEDNSRANTEAFF. Using reference TRBV29-1 and TRBJ1-1 for the parts outside the CDR3, the full variable domain is SAVISQKPSRDICQRGTSLTIQCQVDSQVTMMFWYRQQPGQSLTLIATANQGSEATYESGFVIDKFPISRPNLTFSTLTVSNMSPEDSSIYLCSVEDNSRANTEAFFGQGTRLTVV.

The table lists this clonotype with a few counts. This chain connects TRBV12-3 or TRBV12-4 to TRBJ1-5, with 7 nucleotides matching TRBD1. The trim removed 5 bases at V and 2 bases at J, leaving 9 bases unmatched. The CDR3 totals 16 residues. The CDR3 loop reads CASSIRTGIGNQPQHF. The CDR3 DNA sequence: TGTGCCAGCAGTATCCGGACAGGAATAGGCAATCAGCCCCAGCATTTT.

This clonotype was seen at least ten times. V usage is TRBV3-1 and J usage is TRBJ2-7; 9 positions match TRBD1. This CDR3 is built from 14 residues. Trimming cost V 2 bases and J 6 bases; bases outside gene matches: 5. The germline V gene encodes CDR1 LGHDT and CDR2 YNNKEL (reference sequence). The CDR3 loop reads CASSQSGQGTEQYF. CDR3 bases: TGTGCCAGCAGCCAATCCGGACAGGGGACCGAGCAGTACTTC.

The V call is TRBV20-1, the J call TRBJ2-7; TRBD1 might be the D (6 bases). V lost 0 bases and J lost 5, with 14 bases in between. Germline loops: CDR1 DFQATT, CDR2 SNEGSKA (reference sequence). This CDR3 contains 14 residues. CDR3 protein: CSARDWQGIDEQYF. CDR3 in DNA: TGCAGTGCTAGAGATTGGCAGGGGATCGACGAGCAGTACTTC.

This clonotype was recorded a few times. V and J are TRBV6-7 and TRBJ1-1, with D possibly being TRBD1 (6 bases). TRBV6-7 is flagged as an ORF with uncertain function. This CDR3 has 16 residues. V was trimmed by 0 bases and J by 2 bases, leaving 13 bases between them. In DNA, the CDR3 is TGTGCCAGCAGTTACTCGATGAGACAGGCTAACACTGAAGCTTTCTTT. Residues: CASSYSMRQANTEAFF.

The V gene is TRBV6-2 or TRBV6-3, the J gene TRBJ2-7, with D tentatively TRBD2 (6 bases). V was cut by 4 bases and J by 6 bases, with 10 bases left in between. CDR3 length: 12 residues. Germline assignment: CDR1 MNHEY and CDR2 SVGEGT. Written as DNA, the CDR3 is TGTGCCAGCAGTTCCGGGACTCGCGAGCAGTACTTC. Its protein is CASSSGTREQYF.

This chain joins TRBV12-3 or TRBV12-4 and TRBJ2-7; no definite D call. Trimming stripped 7 bases from V and 4 bases from J, with 11 bases between. The CDR3 is made up of 12 amino acids. CDR3 DNA: TGTGCCAGCACGGGCAGGAGTTACGAGCAGTACTTC. Translation: CASTGRSYEQYF.

This clonotype was observed a few times. This chain links TRBV12-3 or TRBV12-4 with TRBJ1-4, with D hard to call. Trimming shortened V by 1 base and J by 8 bases, and 11 bases separated the two germline ends. This CDR3 region has 14 residues. The CDR3 spells CASSLGQLQEKLFF. DNA of the CDR3: TGTGCCAGCAGTTTAGGGCAGTTACAAGAAAAACTGTTTTTT.

The chain employs TRBV7-8 and TRBJ2-5, with TRBD2 matching 9 bases. V shed 3 bases, J shed 3 bases, and the junction held 8 bases outside the gene matches. CDR3 size: 16 residues. Germline V gives CDR1 SGHVS, CDR2 FQNEAQ. This CDR3 is CASSFVSGSGKETQYF. The CDR3 nucleotides are TGTGCCAGCAGCTTCGTTAGCGGGAGTGGAAAAGAGACCCAGTACTTC.

This clonotype was seen only a few times. The rearrangement uses TRBV6-1 and TRBJ2-4; D is ambiguous. Germline V gene lookup returns CDR1 MNHNS and CDR2 SASEGT. V lost 2 bases, J lost 5 bases, and 1 base lay in between. This CDR3 has 11 residues. As DNA, the CDR3 is TGTGCCAGCAGTGAACAAAACATTCAGTACTTC. This gives the protein CASSEQNIQYF.